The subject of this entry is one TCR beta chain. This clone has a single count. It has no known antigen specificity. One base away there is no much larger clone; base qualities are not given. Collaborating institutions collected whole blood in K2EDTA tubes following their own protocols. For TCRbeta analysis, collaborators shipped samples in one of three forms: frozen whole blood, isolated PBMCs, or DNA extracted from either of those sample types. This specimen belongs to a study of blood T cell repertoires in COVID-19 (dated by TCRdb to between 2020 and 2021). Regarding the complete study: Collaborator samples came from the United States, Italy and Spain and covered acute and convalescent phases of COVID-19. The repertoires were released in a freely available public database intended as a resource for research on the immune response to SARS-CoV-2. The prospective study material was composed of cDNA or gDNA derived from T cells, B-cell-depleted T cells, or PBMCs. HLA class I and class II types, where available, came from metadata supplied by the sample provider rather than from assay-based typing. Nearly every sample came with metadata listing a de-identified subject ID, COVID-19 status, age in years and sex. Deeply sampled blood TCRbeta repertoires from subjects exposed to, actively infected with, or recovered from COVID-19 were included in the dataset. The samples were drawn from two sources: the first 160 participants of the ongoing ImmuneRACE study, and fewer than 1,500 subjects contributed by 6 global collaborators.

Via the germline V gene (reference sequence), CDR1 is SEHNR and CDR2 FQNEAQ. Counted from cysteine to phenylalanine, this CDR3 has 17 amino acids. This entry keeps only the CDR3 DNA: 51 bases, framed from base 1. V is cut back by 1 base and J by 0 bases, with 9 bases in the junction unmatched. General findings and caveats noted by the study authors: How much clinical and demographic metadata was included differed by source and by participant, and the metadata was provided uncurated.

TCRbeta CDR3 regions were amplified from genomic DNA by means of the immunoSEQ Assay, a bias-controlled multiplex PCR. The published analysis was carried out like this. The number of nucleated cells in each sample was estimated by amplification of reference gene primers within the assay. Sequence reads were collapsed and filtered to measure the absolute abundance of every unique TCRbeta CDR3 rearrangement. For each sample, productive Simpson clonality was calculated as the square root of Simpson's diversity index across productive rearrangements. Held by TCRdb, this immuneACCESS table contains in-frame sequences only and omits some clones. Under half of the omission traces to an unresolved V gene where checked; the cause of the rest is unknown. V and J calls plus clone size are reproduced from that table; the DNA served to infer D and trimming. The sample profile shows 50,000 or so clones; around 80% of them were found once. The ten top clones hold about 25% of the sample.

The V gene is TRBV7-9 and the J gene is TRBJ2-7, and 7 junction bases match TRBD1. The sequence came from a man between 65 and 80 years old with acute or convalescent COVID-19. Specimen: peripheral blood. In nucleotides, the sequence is TGTGCCAGCAGCTTAGGAGGGGACAGACTCAGCTCCTACGAGCAGTACTTC. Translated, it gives CASSLGGDRLSSYEQYF.